The 24 T cell receptor beta chains presented below share a single source sample, sequenced in a study of blood T cell repertoires in COVID-19. Libraries were prepared by immunoSEQ multiplex PCR; TCRdb keeps only in-frame clonotypes and omits some of them. The sample records around 70,000 clones, roughly 90% being singletons. Sequenced material: peripheral blood. The origin of the receptors is a man in his fifties or sixties with acute or convalescent COVID-19.

CDR3 protein: CATSKSGGQNIQYF. CDR3 sequence (DNA): TGTGCCACCAGCAAATCGGGGGGGCAAAACATTCAGTACTTC. The chain links TRBV15 to TRBJ2-4, with 8 nucleotides matching TRBD2. Germline CDR1 is LNHNV and CDR2 is YYDKDF (reference sequence). Trimming at V came to 4 bases and at J to 5 bases, leaving 4 bases not matched to a gene. CDR3 length equals 14 residues.

The chain employs TRBV28 and TRBJ1-4; D may be TRBD1 (6 bases). The CDR3 is 14 amino acids. The germline V gene has CDR1 MDHEN and CDR2 SYDVKM. V gave up 4 bases and J gave up 12 bases, with 18 bases separating them. CDR3 in amino acids: CASSSNRVPGELFF. DNA of the CDR3: TGTGCCAGCAGTTCCAACAGGGTCCCCGGGGAACTGTTTTTT.

This chain links TRBV28 with TRBJ2-3; 8 nucleotides agree with TRBD2. CDR1 is MDHEN and CDR2 is SYDVKM in the germline V gene. The V and J ends lost 11 bases and 3 bases, in that order; junction bases with no gene match: 16. CDR3 size: 16 residues. The CDR3 is CASGGEGQFATDTQYF. The CDR3 nucleotides are TGTGCCTCCGGGGGGGAGGGCCAGTTCGCTACAGATACGCAGTATTTT.

V and J are TRBV5-4 and TRBJ2-1; D gene uncertain. Germline CDR1 SGHNT, CDR2 YYREEE (reference sequence). Trimming shortened V by 1 base and J by 7 bases, and 9 bases separated the two germline ends. There are 13 residues in the CDR3. The CDR3 reads CASSLYWSNEQFF. The DNA of the CDR3 is TGTGCCAGCAGCTTGTACTGGTCGAATGAGCAGTTCTTC.

The chain uses TRBV7-9 and TRBJ2-7; weak D call: TRBD1 (6 bases). Germline loops: CDR1 SEHNR, CDR2 FQNEAQ (reference sequence). Between the trimmed V and J ends, which lost 5 bases and 3 bases, there was a span of 14 bases. The CDR3 sequence is 14 residues long. DNA of the CDR3: TGTGCCAGCAGCACTACCAGGGGAAGCTACGAGCAGTACTTC. Translation: CASSTTRGSYEQYF.

The rearrangement uses TRBV7-2 and TRBJ2-5; 8 nucleotides match TRBD2. V shed 5 bases and J 5 bases; nucleotides not matched to a gene: 22. This CDR3 has 19 residues. CDR1 SGHTA and CDR2 FQGNSA come from the germline V gene. The CDR3 bases are TGTGCCAGCAGCGGGCACCGGGCTAGCGGGCCGTTTCAGGGGGAGACCCAGTACTTC. Translated, it gives CASSGHRASGPFQGETQYF.

The chain employs TRBV9 and TRBJ2-1, with D tentatively TRBD2 (5 bases). CDR3 length: 14 residues. V dropped 0 bases and J dropped 5 bases, with 9 bases sitting between them. Germline V CDR1 and CDR2: SGDLS, YYNGEE. The CDR3 loop reads CASSVEASNNEQFF. The CDR3 DNA reads TGTGCCAGCAGCGTAGAGGCTAGCAACAATGAGCAGTTCTTC.

The J gene is TRBJ2-1, the V gene TRBV19; a weak D match, TRBD2 (5 bases). With 3 bases removed from V and 4 bases from J, the gap between germline ends came to 13 bases. This CDR3 spans 15 amino acids. The germline gives CDR1 LNHDA, CDR2 SQIVND (reference sequence). For the CDR3, the DNA is TGTGCCAGTAGTATCCCGGGGAGTGTTTACAATGAGCAGTTCTTC. Its protein product is CASSIPGSVYNEQFF.

This rearrangement joins TRBV11-2 to TRBJ1-2; TRBD1 aligns across 9 bases. Trimming at V came to 5 bases and at J to 3 bases, leaving 4 bases not matched to a gene. Looked up from germline, CDR1 is SGHAT and CDR2 is FQNNGV. CDR3 length: 14 amino acids. CDR3 protein: CASSPGQGYYGYTF. The CDR3, as DNA: TGTGCCAGCAGCCCAGGACAGGGGTACTATGGCTACACCTTC.

The J gene is TRBJ2-5, the V gene TRBV3-1 (or the pseudogene TRBV3-2), with a tentative D call TRBD1 (5 bases). Looked up from germline, CDR1 is LGHDT and CDR2 is YNNKEL (reference sequence). The germline V and J ends were trimmed by 5 bases and 3 bases, with 13 bases remaining between them. The CDR3 extends over 14 amino acids. The CDR3 DNA is TGTGCCAGCAGCATCGGAATAGGGGAAGAGACCCAGTACTTC. Translated: CASSIGIGEETQYF.

This chain uses TRBV19 with TRBJ1-1, with a possible D match to TRBD1 (6 bases). The ends were cut back, 3 bases at V and 1 base at J, with 9 bases in the middle. Per germline, CDR1 LNHDA and CDR2 SQIVND (reference sequence). This CDR3 is built from 14 residues. CDR3 DNA: TGTGCCAGTAGTATCGGCAGGGGGAACACTGAAGCTTTCTTT. This codes for CASSIGRGNTEAFF.

The J gene is TRBJ2-2, the V gene TRBV28; 10 bases align to TRBD2. Germline values: CDR1 MDHEN, CDR2 SYDVKM. The trim removed 7 bases at V and 7 bases at J, leaving 15 bases unmatched. CDR3 length equals 17 residues. The CDR3 DNA is TGTGCCAGCATACGGCCAGGAGCGGGAGGGCAAGGCGGGGAGCTGTTTTTT. It yields the protein CASIRPGAGGQGGELFF.

The CDR3 coding sequence is TGTGCCAGCTCACCGCGACAGGGGCAAGAAGAGACCCAGTACTTC. It specifies CASSPRQGQEETQYF. This chain connects TRBV18 to TRBJ2-5, with TRBD1 matching 8 bases. Germline V gives CDR1 KGHSH, CDR2 LQKENI. V was clipped by 3 bases and J by 3 bases; unmatched bases: 6. The CDR3 sequence is 15 residues long.

The chain recombines TRBV7-9 with TRBJ2-1; 7 bases are shared with TRBD1. This CDR3 region has 13 residues. The germline CDR1 and CDR2 sequences are SEHNR and FQNEAQ (reference sequence). The junction had 4 bases not matched to a gene; V was cut back by 2 bases and J by 9 bases. CDR3 loop: CASSLNPGGEQFF. In nucleotides, the CDR3 is TGTGCCAGCAGCTTAAATCCAGGGGGTGAGCAGTTCTTC.

This rearrangement joins TRBV7-2 to TRBJ1-5; 9 bases line up with TRBD1. CDR1 is SGHTA and CDR2 is FQGNSA in the germline V gene. V lost 4 bases to trimming and J lost 0 bases; unmatched junction nucleotides: 10. This CDR3 spans 18 amino acids. Here the CDR3 DNA reads TGTGCCAGCAGCTCATCCGGGACAGGGCGATATAGCAATCAGCCCCAGCATTTT. It specifies CASSSSGTGRYSNQPQHF.

This clone appeared a single time. The chain carries TRBV12-3 or TRBV12-4 and TRBJ1-2; 8 bases are a match to TRBD1. The V and J ends lost 6 bases and 3 bases, in that order; junction bases with no gene match: 3. There are 13 residues in the CDR3. CDR3 sequence reads: CASRQTGDYGYTF. The CDR3 DNA is TGTGCCAGCAGACAGACAGGGGACTATGGCTACACCTTC.

The chain recombines TRBV29-1 with TRBJ2-7; weak D call: TRBD1 (5 bases). The CDR3 is 13 amino acids. V dropped 4 bases and J dropped 0 bases, with 10 bases sitting between them. The germline V gene has CDR1 SQVTM and CDR2 ANQGSEA. The CDR3 reads CSVAPDSSYEQYF. CDR3 bases: TGCAGCGTTGCCCCAGACAGCTCCTACGAGCAGTACTTC.

This chain uses TRBV2 with TRBJ2-1, with 12 nucleotides matching TRBD1. The germline CDR1 and CDR2 sequences are SNHLY and FYNNEI. V shed 4 bases and J 6 bases; nucleotides not matched to a gene: 4. The CDR3 is made up of 15 amino acids. The CDR3 reads CASSGDRGPTNEQFF. The DNA of the CDR3 is TGTGCCAGCAGTGGGGACAGGGGGCCGACCAATGAGCAGTTCTTC.

This clone occurred once. The chain recombines TRBV18 with TRBJ2-1; perhaps TRBD2 as D (6 bases). This CDR3 comprises 16 residues. Trimming removed 3 bases from V and 5 bases from J, with 17 bases in between. Germline lookup yields CDR1 KGHSH and CDR2 LQKENI. CDR3 amino acids: CASSPPTSPPNNEQFF. The CDR3 DNA sequence: TGTGCCAGCTCACCCCCAACTAGCCCCCCGAACAATGAGCAGTTCTTC. Complete variable domain (other parts from reference TRBV18 and TRBJ2-1): NAGVMQNPRHLVRRRGQEARLRCSPMKGHSHVYWYRQLPEEGLKFMVYLQKENIIDESGMPKERFSAEFPKEGPSILRIQQVVRGDSAAYFCASSPPTSPPNNEQFFGPGTRLTVL.

This chain's CDR3 is CASSEGTGRMEGVKYF. DNA of the CDR3: TGTGCCAGCAGTGAAGGGACAGGGAGGATGGAAGGAGTTAAGTACTTC. The chain couples TRBV6-1 to TRBJ2-4; 8 bases map to TRBD1. V was pared by 1 base and J by 14 bases, with 16 bases of the junction left unmatched. The CDR3 totals 16 residues. Germline CDR1 and CDR2: MNHNS and SASEGT.

In this sample, this clone turned up once. Other DNA sequences from this sample encode an identical CDR3 as well. This chain uses TRBV9 with TRBJ2-5, with 9 bases aligning to TRBD2. The CDR3 length is 16 residues. The V gene's germline CDR1 is SGDLS and CDR2 YYNGEE. The trim removed 0 bases at V and 2 bases at J, leaving 5 bases unmatched. The CDR3 sequence is CASSVGGLAGQETQYF. In DNA form, the CDR3 reads TGTGCCAGCAGCGTAGGGGGCCTAGCGGGACAAGAGACCCAGTACTTC.

V gene TRBV4-2 combines with J gene TRBJ1-4; 7 bases agree with TRBD1. The germline V gene encodes CDR1 LGHNA and CDR2 YNFKEQ. V trimming: 4 bases; J trimming: 4 bases; junction bases outside the gene matches: 9. This CDR3 contains 16 residues. The CDR3 DNA sequence: TGTGCCAGCAGCCGACGATACAGGGGCCTTAATGAAAAACTGTTTTTT. Its protein product is CASSRRYRGLNEKLFF.

This chain uses TRBV5-1 with TRBJ2-1; 7 bases line up with TRBD1. J lost 4 bases, V lost 4 bases, and 5 bases had no gene match. Per the germline V gene, CDR1 is SGHRS and CDR2 is YFSETQ. CDR3 length: 14 amino acids. The CDR3 bases are TGCGCCAGCAGCACCGGACAGGAATACAATGAGCAGTTCTTC. The encoded protein is CASSTGQEYNEQFF. Drawing the rest from reference TRBV5-1 and TRBJ2-1, the complete variable domain is KAGVTQTPRYLIKTRGQQVTLSCSPISGHRSVSWYQQTPGQGLQFLFEYFSETQRNKGNFPGRFSGRQFSNSRSEMNVSTLELGDSALYLCASSTGQEYNEQFFGPGTRLTVL.

The chain combines TRBV28 with TRBJ1-5, with 12 bases lining up with TRBD1. Germline-derived CDR1 and CDR2 are MDHEN and SYDVKM. This CDR3 spans 16 amino acids. V trimming: 5 bases; J trimming: 6 bases; junction bases outside the gene matches: 8. The CDR3 coding sequence is TGTGCCAGCAGTCCCGGGACAGGGGGCGGCGGTCAGCCCCAGCATTTT. Translating gives CASSPGTGGGGQPQHF.